The entry below gives a single TCR beta chain sequence along with its context. This clone occurred once. The antigen it recognizes is unknown. Per-base quality was not reported, and no clone a single base away is much larger than it. CDR1 and CDR2 are read off the germline V gene as LGHNA and YSLEER. V and J lose 0 bases and 6 bases, and a span of 11 bases separates them. From the cysteine through the phenylalanine, the CDR3 covers 14 amino acids. The sequence is cut down to CDR3 DNA, 42 bases in frame from base 1. Participants in the prospective study were aged roughly 18 to 90 years, lived in under 30 United States geographic areas, and enrolled through a virtual design. To assign participants to cohorts, the prospective study relied on clinical history that participants themselves reported in a screening survey and a study questionnaire. Recovered participants in ImmuneRACE Cohort 3 were defined as having two consecutive negative NP/OP PCR tests, clearance from a healthcare professional, or resolution of symptoms. In the prospective study, mobile phlebotomists collected whole blood, serum and a nasopharyngeal or oropharyngeal swab from each participant. Participants in the prospective study had the option to provide additional blood draws and questionnaires over a roughly 2-month period. Blood samples from the prospective study were shipped frozen or at room temperature prior to DNA extraction.

The data were taken from a study of blood T cell repertoires in COVID-19 (TCRdb year 2020). Regarding the study in general: Samples covering the acute and convalescent phases of COVID-19 were provided by collaborators in the United States, Italy and Spain. The material from the prospective study consisted of cDNA or gDNA derived from T cells, B-cell-depleted T cells, or PBMCs. Deeply sampled blood TCRbeta repertoires from subjects exposed to, actively infected with, or recovered from COVID-19 were included in the dataset. The repertoires were released in a freely available public database meant as a resource for research on the immune response to SARS-CoV-2. The samples were drawn from two sources: the first 160 participants of the ongoing ImmuneRACE study, and 950 to 1,500 subjects contributed by 6 global collaborators. The sample metadata nearly always contained a de-identified subject ID, COVID-19 status, age in years and sex. HLA class I and class II types, where available, came from metadata supplied by the sample provider rather than from assay-based typing.

Overall results and qualifications from the work: The quantity of clinical and demographic metadata differed by source and by participant and was supplied without curation.

TCRbeta CDR3 regions were amplified from genomic DNA using the immunoSEQ Assay, a bias-controlled multiplex PCR. For the original study's pipeline: Nucleated cell counts per sample were estimated from amplification of reference gene primers within the assay. Sequence reads were collapsed and filtered to measure the absolute abundance of every unique TCRbeta CDR3 rearrangement. Productive Simpson clonality was computed per sample as the square root of Simpson's diversity index over productive rearrangements. The table was pulled from immuneACCESS by TCRdb, which kept in-frame rearrangements only. Such tables lose some clones; where checked, under half of the loss comes from unresolved V genes, and the rest has no known cause. D and trimming come from the DNA, and the V and J calls and clone size come from that table. The sample includes 240,000 or so clones, with roughly 82% observed a single time. Together, the top ten hold over 2% of the sample.

The material sequenced was PBMCs or T cells enriched from blood (not recorded which). The receptor's source is a woman aged 45-60 years who had recovered from COVID-19. Recombination connected TRBV4-3 to TRBJ1-1; 6 matching bases give a weak D call of TRBD1. The DNA reads as follows: TGCGCCAGCAGCCAAGACCACAGGGATCCTGAAGCTTTCTTT. This yields the protein CASSQDHRDPEAFF.